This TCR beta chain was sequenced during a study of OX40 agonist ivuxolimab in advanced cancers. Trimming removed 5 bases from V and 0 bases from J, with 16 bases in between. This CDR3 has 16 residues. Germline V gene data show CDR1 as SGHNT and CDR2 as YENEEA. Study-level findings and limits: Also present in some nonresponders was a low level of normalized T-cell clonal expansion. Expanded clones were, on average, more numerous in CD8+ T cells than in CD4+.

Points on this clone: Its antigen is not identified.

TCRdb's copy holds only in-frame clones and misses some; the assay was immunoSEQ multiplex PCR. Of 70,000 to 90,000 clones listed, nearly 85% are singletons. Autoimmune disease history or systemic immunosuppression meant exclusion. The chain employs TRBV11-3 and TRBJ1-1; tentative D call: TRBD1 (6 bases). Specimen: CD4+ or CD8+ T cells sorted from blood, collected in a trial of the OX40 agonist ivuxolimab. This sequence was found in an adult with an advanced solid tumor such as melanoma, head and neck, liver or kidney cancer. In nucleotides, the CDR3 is TGTGCCAGCAGCACACTACAGGGTCGGCTGAACACTGAAGCTTTCTTT. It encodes CASSTLQGRLNTEAFF.